This TCR beta chain stems from a study of T cell responses to AZD1222 COVID-19 vaccine. Study outcomes and limitations: Mapped onto spike, vaccine-associated CD4 TCRs spanned it and were dominant at 160-218 and 743-854. No repertoire was sampled before or during the peak T cell response, only after it. Most donors were white British, females outnumbered males, and clonal diversity was possibly underestimated.

For this clone: Its antigen is not known.

Clones were read by immunoSEQ multiplex PCR, and TCRdb kept only the in-frame ones, dropping some. This sample carries about 45,000 clones, 65% to 85% of them seen once, and the ten largest clones take about 20%. CDR3 length equals 18 residues. Germline CDR1 and CDR2: SGHVS and FNYEAQ. V lost 5 bases and J lost 1; bases outside the gene matches: 9. The sequence came from an adult who received the AZD1222 COVID-19 vaccine. The material sequenced was peripheral blood, taken 28 days after the second AZD1222 dose. The rearrangement joins TRBV7-6 to TRBJ2-3; TRBD2 agrees at 13 bases. CDR3 amino acids: CASSAYRLAGGRTDTQYF. CDR3 sequence (DNA): TGTGCCAGCAGCGCCTACAGACTAGCGGGGGGCCGCACAGATACGCAGTATTTT.